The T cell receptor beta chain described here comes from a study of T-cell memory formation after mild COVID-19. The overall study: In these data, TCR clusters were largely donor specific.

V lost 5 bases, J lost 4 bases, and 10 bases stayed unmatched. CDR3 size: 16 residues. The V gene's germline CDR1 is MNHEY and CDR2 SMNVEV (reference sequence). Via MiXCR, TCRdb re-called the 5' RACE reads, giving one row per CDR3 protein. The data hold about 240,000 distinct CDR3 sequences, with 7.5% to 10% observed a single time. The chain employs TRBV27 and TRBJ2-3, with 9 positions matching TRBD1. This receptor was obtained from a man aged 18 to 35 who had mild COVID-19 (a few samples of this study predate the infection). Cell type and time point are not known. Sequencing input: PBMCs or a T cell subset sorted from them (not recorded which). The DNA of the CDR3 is TGTGCCAGCAGTCTACTTCCGGGACAGGGACCAGATACGCAGTATTTT. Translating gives CASSLLPGQGPDTQYF.